The entry below describes one T cell receptor beta chain. Its antigen is as yet unknown. The data are from a study of T cell responses to AZD1222 COVID-19 vaccine. Whole-study findings and limits: Among vaccine-associated CD4 TCRs, coverage spanned spike, with dominance at 160-218 and 743-854.

Using immunoSEQ multiplex PCR, the repertoire was profiled, and TCRdb retains in-frame clones only, with some absent. The sample lists roughly 150,000 clones, roughly 90% occurring once. The CDR3 extends over 13 amino acids. The V and J ends lost 6 bases and 5 bases respectively, with 11 bases between them. The germline gives CDR1 SGDLS, CDR2 YYNGEE. Second doses that came at about 4 or about 12 weeks were put together. This receptor was identified in an adult who received the AZD1222 COVID-19 vaccine. This chain uses TRBV9 with TRBJ2-2; TRBD2 is a possible D gene (5 bases). The sample here was peripheral blood, taken 28 days after the second AZD1222 dose. This CDR3 reads CASTGILTGELFF. CDR3 sequence (DNA): TGTGCCAGCACCGGGATCTTAACCGGGGAGCTGTTTTTT.